This T cell receptor (beta chain) was recorded in a study of cytomegalovirus exposure and HLA in healthy donors. Germline lookup yields CDR1 SGHNT and CDR2 YENEEA. J lost 4 bases, V lost 5 bases, and 4 bases had no gene match. The CDR3 consists of 14 residues. The study's findings and limits: Most of the TCR beta V segments (in an earlier analysis) were productive either about 87% or about 30% of the time. Analysis performed later found more than 15,000 TCR beta sequences associated with HLA alleles at 0.05 false discovery rate. In vitro testing confirmed a few CMV-associated chains as specific for CMV antigens. 87-base-pair reads could not separate some V segments, including TRBV6-2 and TRBV6-3.

The PCR employed 60 Vbeta primers together with 13 Jbeta primers. Some clones are missing from TCRdb's copy, which holds only in-frame ones; the method was immunoSEQ multiplex PCR. The sample records approximately 240,000 clones, around 76% being singletons. Concerning this clone: Its antigen is as yet unknown.

Sequencing used PBMCs. This sequence was found in a middle-aged woman in good health and CMV-seropositive. This chain joins TRBV11-3 and TRBJ2-1; 8 bases agree with TRBD1. The CDR3 loop is CASSPGQGYNEQFF. DNA of the CDR3: TGTGCCAGCAGCCCCGGACAGGGTTACAATGAGCAGTTCTTC.